This TCR beta chain originates from a study of blood T cell repertoires in COVID-19. The overall study: PBMCs, B-cell-depleted T cells, or T cells were the source of the cDNA or gDNA that made up the material.

The V end was cut by 4 bases, the J end by 0 bases, with 10 bases between. The germline gives CDR1 LGHDT, CDR2 YNNKEL (reference sequence). CDR3 length equals 15 residues. In this sample, this clone turned up a few times. Per the original methods: Estimates of nucleated cell counts were drawn from the amplification of reference gene primers. Using immunoSEQ multiplex PCR, the repertoire was profiled, and TCRdb retains in-frame clones only, with some absent. V and J calls plus clone size are reproduced from that table; the DNA served to infer D and trimming. The repertoire holds about 210,000 clones, around 83% seen once, with less than 3.5% in the top ten.

The chain employs TRBV3-1 (or the pseudogene TRBV3-2) and TRBJ1-3; perhaps TRBD1 as D (5 bases). Sequencing used peripheral blood. This receptor was identified in a man aged 45-60 years with active or convalescent COVID-19. CDR3 sequence (DNA): TGTGCCAGCAGCCCCTCCAGGGACTCTGGAAACACCATATATTTT. Amino acid sequence: CASSPSRDSGNTIYF.